What follows describes a single T cell receptor (beta chain). Its antigen has not been determined. The sample holds no much larger clone one base away, and base qualities are not on file. The time point tag for this specimen amounts to: week 5, during vaccination. Each vaccine dose, consisting of 300 ug of a 20-mer mutant IDH1 peptide in Montanide, was administered subcutaneously with topical imiquimod. All donors had newly diagnosed IDH1-mutant astrocytomas of WHO grade 3 or 4 that showed loss of nuclear ATRX. The samples were drawn from NOA16, a multicentre, single-arm, open-label phase I trial in Germany that tested a mutant IDH1 peptide vaccine in humans for the first time. Genomic DNA for TCRB sequencing was extracted from EDTA blood using the DNeasy Blood and Tissue Kit. The data stem from a study of a mutant IDH1 vaccine in newly diagnosed glioma (dated by TCRdb to 2020 to 2022). Study-level background: Patients received eight vaccinations in weeks 1, 3, 5, 7, 11, 15, 19 and 23, corresponding to visits V03 through V10. Vaccination began 4-6 weeks after radiotherapy alone, or alongside temozolomide cycles in the chemotherapy-containing groups. Of the roughly 31 treated patients, roughly 60% were male and around 40% were female, and the mean age was approximately 37 years. Before enrollment, patients had received standard therapy of radiotherapy alone, temozolomide alone, or radiochemotherapy with temozolomide; most received the combination. Peripheral blood was drawn at six visits: V03 (baseline), V05, V07, V10, V12 and V13. For exploratory analyses, longitudinal TCRB deep sequencing was carried out in 25 to 30 treated patients wherever samples were available. General conclusions and limits of the study: Pseudoprogression seemed to be unrelated to changes in the top peripheral T cell clonotypes found by TCRB sequencing. Availability determined which PBMC samples were chosen for TCRB deep sequencing. Immune responses induced by the vaccine were seen in roughly 95% of patients across multiple MHC alleles. According to the authors, sample limitations meant that analyses of patient blood samples could not be reproduced.

Relative to germline, V is missing 5 bases and J is missing 5 bases, with 11 bases of the junction outside any gene match. The germline V gene yields MNHNS for CDR1 and SASEGT for CDR2. Inclusive of the bounding cysteine and phenylalanine, the CDR3 is 15 residues long. The only DNA kept is the CDR3, 45 bases in frame from the first base. The receptor library was made with the immunoSEQ multiplex PCR assay. Following the manufacturer's protocol, the hsTCRB Kit was used to amplify rearranged TCR beta chain sequences. Sequencing of TCRB libraries was carried out on an Illumina MiSeq. The source study handled its data this way. The proprietary platform of the kit vendor was used for demultiplexing, trimming and gene mapping. Imported from immuneACCESS, the table was reduced by TCRdb to in-frame sequences with V and J called. These copies leave out some clones; in studies compared against another copy, an unresolved V gene accounts for under half, and the cause of the remainder is not known. V and J calls and clone size are copied from that table; D and trimming were computed from the DNA. The sample table lists roughly 50,000 clones, roughly four fifths of them with a count of one. The ten largest account for under 3.5% of the sample.

The TCR comes from a man aged 30 to 39 with glioma. The rearrangement combines TRBV6-1 with TRBJ2-5, with 7 junctional bases fitting TRBD2. The sequencing here drew on PBMCs, taken from a glioma patient whose treatment included an IDH1 peptide vaccine. The DNA reads as follows: TGTGCCAGCAGTCGCAACCGACTAGCTGGGGAGACCCAGTACTTC. This codes for CASSRNRLAGETQYF.